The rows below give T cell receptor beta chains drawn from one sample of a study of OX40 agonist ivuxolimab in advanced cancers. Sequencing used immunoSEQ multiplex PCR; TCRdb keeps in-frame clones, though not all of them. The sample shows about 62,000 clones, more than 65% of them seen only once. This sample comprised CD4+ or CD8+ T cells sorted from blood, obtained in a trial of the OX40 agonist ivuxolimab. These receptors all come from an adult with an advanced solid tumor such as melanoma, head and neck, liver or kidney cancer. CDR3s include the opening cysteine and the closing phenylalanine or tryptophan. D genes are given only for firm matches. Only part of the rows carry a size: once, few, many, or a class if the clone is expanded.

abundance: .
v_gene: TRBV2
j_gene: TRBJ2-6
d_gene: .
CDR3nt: TGTGCCAGCAGCGGGGACTTTCCAACCTCTGGGGCCAACGTCCTGACTTTC
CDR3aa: CASSGDFPTSGANVLTF

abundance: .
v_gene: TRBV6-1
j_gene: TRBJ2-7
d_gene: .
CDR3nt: TGTGCCAGCAGTGAAGCGATTTGGGCAACGGGTAGGTACGAGCAGTACTTC
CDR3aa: CASSEAIWATGRYEQYF

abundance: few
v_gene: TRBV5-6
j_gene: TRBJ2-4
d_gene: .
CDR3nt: TGTGCCAGCAGCTGGGCAGGGACCAAAAACATTCAGTACTTC
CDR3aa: CASSWAGTKNIQYF

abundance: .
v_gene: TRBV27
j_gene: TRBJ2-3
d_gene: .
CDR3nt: TGTGCCAGCAGCCTCGCCCGGGGGAGAAGGGCAGATACGCAGTATTTT
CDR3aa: CASSLARGRRADTQYF

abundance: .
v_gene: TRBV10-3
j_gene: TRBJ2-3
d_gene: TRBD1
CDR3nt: TGTGCCATCAGTGAGGAGACAGGGGTAACAGATACGCAGTATTTT
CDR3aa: CAISEETGVTDTQYF

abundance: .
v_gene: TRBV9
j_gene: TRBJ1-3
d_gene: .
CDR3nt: TGTGCCAGCAGCCTGGGTCCGTACTCTGGAAACACCATATATTTT
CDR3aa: CASSLGPYSGNTIYF

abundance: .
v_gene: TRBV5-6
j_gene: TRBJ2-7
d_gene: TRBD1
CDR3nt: TGTGCCAGCAGCTTTCCGGGACAGCCCACCCCCTACGAGCAGTACTTC
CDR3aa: CASSFPGQPTPYEQYF

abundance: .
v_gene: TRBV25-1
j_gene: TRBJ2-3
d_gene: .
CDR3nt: TGTGCCAGCAGTGGGTCGGGGATGGGAGATACGCAGTATTTT
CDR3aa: CASSGSGMGDTQYF

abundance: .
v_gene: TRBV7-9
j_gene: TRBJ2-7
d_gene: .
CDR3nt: TGTGCCAGCAGCTTGCCCCCAGGGGCCCAGGGCTACTACGAGCAGTACTTC
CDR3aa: CASSLPPGAQGYYEQYF

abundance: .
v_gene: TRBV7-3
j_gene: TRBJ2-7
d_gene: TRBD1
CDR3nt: TGTGCCAGCAGCCCGGGTACGGGACAGGGTCACGAGCAGTACTTC
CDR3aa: CASSPGTGQGHEQYF

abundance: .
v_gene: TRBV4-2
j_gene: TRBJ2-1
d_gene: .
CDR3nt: TGTGCCAGCAGCCAATCCTTAGCGCCGGACTACAATGAGCAGTTCTTC
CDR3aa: CASSQSLAPDYNEQFF

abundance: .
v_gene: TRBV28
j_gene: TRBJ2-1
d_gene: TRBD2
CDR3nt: TGTGCCAGCAGTTCCCCCGTACTAGCGCAGCAGTTCTTC
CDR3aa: CASSSPVLAQQFF

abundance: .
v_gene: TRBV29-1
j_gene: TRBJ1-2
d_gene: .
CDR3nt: TGCAGCGTTCGGCGGACCTATGGCTACACCTTC
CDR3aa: CSVRRTYGYTF

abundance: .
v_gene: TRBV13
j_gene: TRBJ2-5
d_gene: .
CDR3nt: TGTGCCAGCAGCTTATCAGGAAAAGAGACCCAGTACTTC
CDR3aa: CASSLSGKETQYF

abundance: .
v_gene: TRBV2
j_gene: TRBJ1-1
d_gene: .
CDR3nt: TGTGCCAGCACCGAATCTCGACGGGAGAACACTGAAGCTTTCTTT
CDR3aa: CASTESRRENTEAFF

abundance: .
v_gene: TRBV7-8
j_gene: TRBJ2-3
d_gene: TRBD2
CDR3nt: TGTGCCAGCAGCACCTGGACTAGCGGGAGATCAGATACGCAGTATTTT
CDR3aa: CASSTWTSGRSDTQYF

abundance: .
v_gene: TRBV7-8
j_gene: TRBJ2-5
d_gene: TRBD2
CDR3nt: TGTGCCAGCAGCCGGCGGGAGGCTCAAGAGACCCAGTACTTC
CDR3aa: CASSRREAQETQYF

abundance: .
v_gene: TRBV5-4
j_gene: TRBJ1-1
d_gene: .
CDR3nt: TGTGCCAGCAGCCCGACCACGGCGGGGAGGGAAGCTTTCTTT
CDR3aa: CASSPTTAGREAFF

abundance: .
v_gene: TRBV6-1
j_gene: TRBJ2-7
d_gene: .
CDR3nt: TGTGCCAGCAGTACAGACAGATCTCGGGCGGAAGAGCAGTACTTC
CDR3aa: CASSTDRSRAEEQYF

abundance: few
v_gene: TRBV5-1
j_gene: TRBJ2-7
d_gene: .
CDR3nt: TGCGCCAGCACCCCGGCGGGTAGCGGTTACTACGAGCAGTACTTC
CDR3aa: CASTPAGSGYYEQYF

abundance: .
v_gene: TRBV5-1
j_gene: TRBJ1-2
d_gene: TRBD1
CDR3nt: TGCGCCAGCAGCCCCCGGACAGGAGCCTCCTATGGCTACACCTTC
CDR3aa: CASSPRTGASYGYTF

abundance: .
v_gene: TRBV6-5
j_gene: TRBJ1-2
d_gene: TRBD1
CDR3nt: TGTGCCAGCAGGAAGGACAGGAACTATGGCTACACCTTC
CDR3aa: CASRKDRNYGYTF

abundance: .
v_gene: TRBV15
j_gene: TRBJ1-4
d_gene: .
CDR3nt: TGTGCCACCAGCACTTATAATGAAAAACTGTTTTTT
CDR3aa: CATSTYNEKLFF

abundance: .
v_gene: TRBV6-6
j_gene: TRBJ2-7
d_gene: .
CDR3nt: TGTGCCAGCAGTTACGGAACGACAGCTTTCTACGAGCAGTACTTC
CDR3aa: CASSYGTTAFYEQYF

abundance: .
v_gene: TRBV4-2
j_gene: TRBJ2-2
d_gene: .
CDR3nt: TGTGCCAGCAGCCTCGGGACTTTCAACACCGGGGAGCTGTTTTTT
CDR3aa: CASSLGTFNTGELFF

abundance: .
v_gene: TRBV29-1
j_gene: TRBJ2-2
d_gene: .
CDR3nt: TGCAGCGTTGAAGATCTTATGGGAGCCGGGGAGCTGTTTTTT
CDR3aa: CSVEDLMGAGELFF

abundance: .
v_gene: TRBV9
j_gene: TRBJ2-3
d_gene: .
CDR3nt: TGTGCCAGCAGCCCTGGGGATCAGGGGCCTACAGATACGCAGTATTTT
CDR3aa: CASSPGDQGPTDTQYF

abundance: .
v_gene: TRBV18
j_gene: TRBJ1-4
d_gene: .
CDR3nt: TGTGCCAGCTCACCACCCGGGGGGCCTAATGAAAAACTGTTTTTT
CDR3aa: CASSPPGGPNEKLFF

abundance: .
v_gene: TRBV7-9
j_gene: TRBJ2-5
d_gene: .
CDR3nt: TGTGCCAGCGCACAGCTACAAGAGACCCAGTACTTC
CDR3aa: CASAQLQETQYF

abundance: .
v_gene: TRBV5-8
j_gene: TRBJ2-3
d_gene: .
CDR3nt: TGTGCCAGCAGCTTGGGGTATGAAGATACGCAGTATTTT
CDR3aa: CASSLGYEDTQYF

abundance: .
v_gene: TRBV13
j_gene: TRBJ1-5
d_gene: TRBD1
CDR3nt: TGTGCCAGCACCACCGGGACAGGGTATGTTCAGCCCCAGCATTTT
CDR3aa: CASTTGTGYVQPQHF

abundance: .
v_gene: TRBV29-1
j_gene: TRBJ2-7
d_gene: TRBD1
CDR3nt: TGCAGCGCCGCGGACAGGGCCTACGAGCAGTACTTC
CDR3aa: CSAADRAYEQYF

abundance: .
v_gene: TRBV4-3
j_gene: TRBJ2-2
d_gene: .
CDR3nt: TGCGCCAGCAGCCAAGATCAGGCCGGGGAGCTGTTTTTT
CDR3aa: CASSQDQAGELFF

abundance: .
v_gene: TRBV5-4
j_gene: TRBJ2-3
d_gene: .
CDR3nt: TGTGCCAGCAGCTCCCTCGGGGGCGGGGAGCCAACAGATACGCAGTATTTT
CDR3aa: CASSSLGGGEPTDTQYF

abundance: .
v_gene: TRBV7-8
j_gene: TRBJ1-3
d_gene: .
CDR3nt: TGTGCCAGCAGACCTGCGGGTGCTGGAAACACCATATATTTT
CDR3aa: CASRPAGAGNTIYF

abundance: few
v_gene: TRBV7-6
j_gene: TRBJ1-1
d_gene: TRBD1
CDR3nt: TGTGCCAGCAGCTTGGGGACAGGGGGGAACACTGAAGCTTTCTTT
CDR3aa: CASSLGTGGNTEAFF

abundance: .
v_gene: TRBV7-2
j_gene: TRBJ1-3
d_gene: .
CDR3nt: TGTGCCAGCAGCTTATCCCAGGGACCTGGAAACACCATATATTTT
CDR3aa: CASSLSQGPGNTIYF

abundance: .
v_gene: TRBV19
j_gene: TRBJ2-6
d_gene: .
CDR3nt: TGTGCCAGTAGTACAAGTAGCTCTGGGGCCAACGTCCTGACTTTC
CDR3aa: CASSTSSSGANVLTF

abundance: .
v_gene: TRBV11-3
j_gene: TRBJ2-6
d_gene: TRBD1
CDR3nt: TGTGCCAGCAGCGAAGACAGGGGGACCAACGTCCTGACTTTC
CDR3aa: CASSEDRGTNVLTF

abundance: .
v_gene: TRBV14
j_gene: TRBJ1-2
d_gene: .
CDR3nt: TGTGCCAGCAGCCAAGATCGGCGGGGCTACACCTTC
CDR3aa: CASSQDRRGYTF

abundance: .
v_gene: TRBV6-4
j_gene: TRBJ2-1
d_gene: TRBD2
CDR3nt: TGTGCCAGCAGTGACTCGATCGGGGGGTACAATGAGCAGTTCTTC
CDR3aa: CASSDSIGGYNEQFF

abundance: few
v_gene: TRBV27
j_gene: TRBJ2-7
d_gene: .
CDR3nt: TGTGCCAGCAGTTTAGGTGGGAGAACCCACGAGCAGTACTTC
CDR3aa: CASSLGGRTHEQYF

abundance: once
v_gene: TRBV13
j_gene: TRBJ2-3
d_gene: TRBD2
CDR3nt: TGTGCCAGCAGTTCCCTACTAGCGGGAGTAAAAGATACGCAGTATTTT
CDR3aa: CASSSLLAGVKDTQYF

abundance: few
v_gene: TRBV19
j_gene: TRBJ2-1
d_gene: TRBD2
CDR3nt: TGTGCCAGTAGTTGGCTAGCGGGAGACAATGAGCAGTTCTTC
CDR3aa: CASSWLAGDNEQFF

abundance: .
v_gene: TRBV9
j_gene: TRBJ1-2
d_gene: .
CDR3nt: TGTGCCAGCAGCCGGACTAACTTAGATTATGGCTACACCTTC
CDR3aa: CASSRTNLDYGYTF

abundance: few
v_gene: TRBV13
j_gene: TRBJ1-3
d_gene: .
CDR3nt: TGTGCCAGCAGCTTAGCAGGGGAAGGCTCTGGAAACACCATATATTTT
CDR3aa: CASSLAGEGSGNTIYF

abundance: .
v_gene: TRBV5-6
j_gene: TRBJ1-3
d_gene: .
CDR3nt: TGTGCCAGCAGCTTGACACATGGAAACACCATATATTTT
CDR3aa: CASSLTHGNTIYF

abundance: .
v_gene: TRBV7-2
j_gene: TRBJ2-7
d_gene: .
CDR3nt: TGTGCCAGCAGCTTAAGGGGACCCCTCGAGCAGTACTTC
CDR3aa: CASSLRGPLEQYF

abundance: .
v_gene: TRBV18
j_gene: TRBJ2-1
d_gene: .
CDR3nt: TGTGCCGGCCGGGGATCCTCCTACAATGAGCAGTTCTTC
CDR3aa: CAGRGSSYNEQFF

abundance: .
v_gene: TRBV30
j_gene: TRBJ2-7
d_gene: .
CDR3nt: TGTGCCTGGAGCAAAGCCAGGCACGAGCAGTACTTC
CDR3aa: CAWSKARHEQYF

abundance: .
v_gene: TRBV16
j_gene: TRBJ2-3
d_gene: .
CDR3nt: TGTGCCAGCAGCCAATCGGATCGGTTTGGGAGCACAGATACGCAGTATTTT
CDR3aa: CASSQSDRFGSTDTQYF

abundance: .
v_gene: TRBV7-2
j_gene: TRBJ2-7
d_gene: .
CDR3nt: TGTGCCAGCAGCACAGTAGGTCGGTACGAGCAGTACTTC
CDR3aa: CASSTVGRYEQYF

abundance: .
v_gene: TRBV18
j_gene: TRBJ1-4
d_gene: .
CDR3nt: TGTGCCAGCTCACCACGGGCTCTCGAAGGGAATGAAAAACTGTTTTTT
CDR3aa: CASSPRALEGNEKLFF

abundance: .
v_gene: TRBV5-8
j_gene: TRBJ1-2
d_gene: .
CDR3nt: TGTGCCAGCAGCTTGGCCGGGCGGAATGGCTACACCTTC
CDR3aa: CASSLAGRNGYTF